What follows is one T cell receptor beta chain and its context. Its antigen is still unknown. Per germline, CDR1 SGHAT and CDR2 FQNNGV. The CDR3 totals 13 residues. V gave up 5 bases and J gave up 6 bases, with 8 bases separating them. These data come from a study of cytomegalovirus exposure and HLA in healthy donors. PCR amplification relied on 60 Vbeta primers (plus 13 Jbeta primers). In the original analysis: Some 11 million of the roughly 80 million unique TCR beta chains counted in a later analysis were shared. Profiling relied on immunoSEQ multiplex PCR, and the TCRdb table lists in-frame clones only, not all of them. V, J and clone size are those of that table, while D and trimming were read from the DNA. This sample's table reports 200,000 to 250,000 clones. Study-level results: V- and J-gene trimming of TCR beta was linked (in a later analysis) to a missense DCLRE1C variant. It was likely that a cluster of highly shared sequence variants was a sequencing artifact.

This clonotype was sampled from a woman aged 25 to 39 in good health and CMV-seropositive. Sequencing was done on a sample of PBMCs. The chain employs TRBV11-2 and TRBJ1-6; the D gene is possibly TRBD1 (5 bases). The CDR3, as DNA: TGTGCCAGCAGCGCAGACAGTAATTCACCCCTCCACTTT. This sequence encodes CASSADSNSPLHF.